This T cell receptor beta chain was identified in a study of cytomegalovirus exposure and HLA in healthy donors. Trimming pared 0 bases from V and 1 base from J, leaving 10 bases between. The CDR3 covers 16 residues. Germline loops: CDR1 MGHRA, CDR2 YSYEKL. Use of 60 Vbeta and 13 Jbeta primers characterized the PCR. Measured with immunoSEQ multiplex PCR; TCRdb has only the in-frame clones, and not every one. The sample holds about 130,000 clones, 65% to 85% seen once. This clone was counted between two and nine times. Sequencing used PBMCs. This sequence originates from a male donor in good health and CMV-seronegative. This sequence joins TRBV4-1 and TRBJ1-3; no reliable D call. The CDR3 nucleotides are TGCGCCAGCAGCCAAGAGGGAGGAGGGTCTGGAAACACCATATATTTT. This codes for CASSQEGGGSGNTIYF.